The clone carrying this T cell receptor beta chain was seen ten or more times. Antigen specificity is unknown. The CDR3 loop spans 14 amino acids. The V and J ends lost 6 bases and 10 bases respectively, with 16 bases between them. Using RNA transcripts as the source, TCR beta CDR3 regions were amplified. Researchers ran a first-round RT-PCR on the TCR CDR3 using the HTBI primer set. TCRdb used MiXCR to reprocess the multiplex PCR reads, holding one entry per CDR3 protein. This table holds about 600,000 distinct CDR3 sequences, approximately 16% found once. This entry comes from a study of T cells in Graves' hyperthyroidism and ophthalmopathy. General study points: Ophthalmopathy got predicted by the model a median about 6.7 months before its onset. Ophthalmopathy cases were set apart from stable hyperthyroidism by a 13 V-J model.

The clonotype comes from a woman in her 40s with Graves' ophthalmopathy. The genes are TRBV12-3 or TRBV12-4 and TRBJ1-6, with D perhaps TRBD1 (6 bases). Sequencing input: blood. The CDR3 sequence is CASSSTGRRSPLHF. As DNA, the CDR3 is TGTGCCAGCAGCAGTACAGGGCGTCGATCACCCCTCCACTTT.